Presented here are 26 T cell receptor beta chains from one specimen sequenced in a study of blood T cells in healthy people across ages. Primed by a sample-barcoded 5' primer and a J-beta primer mix, a second PCR proceeded for 7 to 11 cycles. TCRdb processed the 5' RACE reads anew with MiXCR; each CDR3 protein has one entry. The data show 1.5 million to 2 million distinct CDR3 sequences, 28% seen once. Sequenced sample: blood. These receptors were taken from a woman younger than 45 in good health.

The chain has TRBV27 and TRBJ1-2, with D uncertain. Trimming left V 5 bases short and J 4 bases short, with 17 bases between. CDR1 MNHEY and CDR2 SMNVEV come from the germline V gene (reference sequence). The CDR3 has 15 amino acids. CDR3 amino acids: CASSPYSTDSYGYTF. The DNA of the CDR3 is TGTGCCAGCAGTCCCTACTCAACGGATTCCTATGGCTACACCTTC.

A few counts support this clonotype. This chain joins TRBV27 and TRBJ2-7; D is possibly TRBD1 or TRBD2 (5 bases each). Between the trimmed V and J ends, which lost 6 bases and 3 bases, there was a span of 15 bases. The germline V gene has CDR1 MNHEY and CDR2 SMNVEV (reference sequence). The CDR3 covers 14 residues. The DNA for the CDR3 is TGTGCCAGCAGAACCGGGACGGAGGACTACGAGCAGTACTTC. This encodes CASRTGTEDYEQYF.

This clonotype was counted only a few times. As DNA, the CDR3 is TGTGCCAGCAGCAACCGGGACAGGGGGCACTATGGCTACACCTTC. It specifies CASSNRDRGHYGYTF. The chain recombines TRBV7-8 with TRBJ1-2; TRBD1 matches 12 bases. V dropped 5 bases and J dropped 3; count of bases not matched to a gene: 4. CDR3 size: 15 residues. Germline values: CDR1 SGHVS, CDR2 FQNEAQ. The full variable domain, rest sourced from reference TRBV7-8 and TRBJ1-2, is GAGVSQSPRYKVAKRGQDVALRCDPISGHVSLFWYQQALGQGPEFLTYFQNEAQLDKSGLPSDRFFAERPEGSVSTLKIQRTQQEDSAVYLCASSNRDRGHYGYTFGSGTRLTVV.

In regard to this clonotype: The junction differs from germline at one of its ends, possibly a read error. The chain combines TRBV6-6 with TRBJ2-7, with TRBD1 as a possible D gene (5 bases). The CDR3 totals 14 residues. CDR1 and CDR2 from the germline V gene are MNHNY and SVGAGI (reference sequence). The CDR3 protein is CASSMRQSSRERYF. CDR3 coding DNA: TGTGCCAGCAGTATGAGACAGTCATCGCGTGAGCGGTACTTC.

This sequence joins TRBV3-1 and TRBJ1-4; D gene ambiguous. The CDR3 consists of 12 residues. V was clipped by 4 bases and J by 9 bases, with 9 bases between them. CDR1 is LGHDT, CDR2 YNNKEL, per germline (reference sequence). The CDR3 loop reads CASSPPGQKLFF. Here the CDR3 DNA reads TGTGCCAGCAGCCCGCCCGGGCAAAAACTGTTTTTT. The full variable domain, completed using reference TRBV3-1 and TRBJ1-4, is DTAVSQTPKYLVTQMGNDKSIKCEQNLGHDTMYWYKQDSKKFLKIMFSYNNKELIINETVPNRFSPKSPDKAHLNLHINSLELGDSAVYFCASSPPGQKLFFGSGTQLSVL.

The chain employs TRBV27 and TRBJ2-1, with 11 nucleotides matching TRBD2. CDR1 and CDR2 from the germline V gene are MNHEY and SMNVEV (reference sequence). This CDR3 comprises 18 residues. After removal of 6 bases from V and 6 bases from J, the junction contained 16 bases not matched to a gene. CDR3 amino acids: CASSFPPRTSGSGNEQFF. In DNA form, the CDR3 reads TGTGCCAGCAGCTTCCCTCCACGAACTAGCGGGAGTGGCAATGAGCAGTTCTTC.

The chain links TRBV20-1 to TRBJ1-1, with TRBD1 identical over 7 bases. CDR1 and CDR2 from the germline V gene are DFQATT and SNEGSKA (reference sequence). With 7 bases clipped from V and 3 bases from J, the junction kept 5 bases outside the gene matches. The CDR3 runs 12 residues. CDR3 sequence reads: CSVPGGYTEAFF. Written as DNA, the CDR3 is TGCAGTGTTCCAGGGGGGTACACTGAAGCTTTCTTT.

There are a few counts of this clonotype. The chain carries TRBV5-6 and TRBJ2-3, with unresolved D. With 4 bases removed from V and 2 bases from J, the gap between germline ends came to 11 bases. The germline V gene encodes CDR1 SGHDT and CDR2 YYEEEE. The CDR3 covers 14 residues. This chain's CDR3 is CASSLWVATDTQYF. The DNA of the CDR3 is TGTGCCAGCAGCCTCTGGGTGGCCACAGATACGCAGTATTTT.

This clonotype came up a few times. The chain employs TRBV27 and TRBJ2-7; 8 bases agree with TRBD2. With V trimmed by 6 bases and J by 0 bases, 4 bases remained unmatched. Germline values: CDR1 MNHEY, CDR2 SMNVEV (reference sequence). CDR3 length: 14 residues. The CDR3 loop is CASSRLASSYEQYF. CDR3 coding DNA: TGTGCCAGCAGCCGACTAGCGAGCTCCTACGAGCAGTACTTC.

The rearrangement joins TRBV19 to TRBJ2-2; either TRBD1 or TRBD2 may fit D (5 bases each). Trimming took 6 bases from V and 5 from J, leaving 16 bases between them. Per the germline V gene, CDR1 is LNHDA and CDR2 is SQIVND (reference sequence). This CDR3 region has 15 residues. For the CDR3, the DNA is TGTGCCAGTAGCGGGATGACAGCGTCGACCGGGGAGCTGTTTTTT. Translated, it gives CASSGMTASTGELFF.

This clonotype turned up a few times. This chain connects TRBV10-3 to TRBJ2-3; 7 bases fit TRBD2. V trimming: 6 bases; J trimming: 6 bases; junction bases outside the gene matches: 9. CDR3 length equals 14 residues. The germline gives CDR1 ENHRY, CDR2 SYGVKD. Here the CDR3 reads CAIRSGEVSDTQYF. The CDR3, as DNA: TGTGCCATCAGGAGCGGGGAAGTATCCGATACGCAGTATTTT.

The J gene is TRBJ2-5, the V gene TRBV20-1; weak D call: TRBD2 (7 bases). The better agreement between TRBJ2-7 and the DNA end casts doubt on the J call. The CDR3 consists of 14 residues. Germline V gene lookup returns CDR1 DFQATT and CDR2 SNEGSKA (reference sequence). Written as DNA, the CDR3 is TGCAGTGCTAGACGGGGGGCATTGAATCCCGAGCAGTACTTC. It translates to CSARRGALNPEQYF.

The V call is TRBV6-1, the J call TRBJ2-5; no reliable D call. CDR1 and CDR2 (germline): MNHNS, SASEGT. The V and J ends lost 1 base and 11 bases respectively, with 14 bases between them. The CDR3 consists of 13 residues. The CDR3 DNA sequence: TGTGCCAGCAGTGAAGTTATTGGCAATGAGCAGTACTTC. This gives the protein CASSEVIGNEQYF.

A word on this clonotype: One end of the junction fails to match germline, which may point to a read error. This chain links TRBV4-3 with TRBJ2-4; TRBD2 is a possible D gene (6 bases). The DNA end is a closer match to TRBJ2-5, so the J assignment may be wrong. Germline-derived CDR1 and CDR2 are LGHNA and YSLEER. This CDR3 is 16 amino acids long. The DNA of the CDR3 is TGCGCCGGCAGCCGGAGTGGAGGGTACCCGCTGGAGACCCAGTACTTC. This sequence encodes CAGSRSGGYPLETQYF.

This clonotype was seen more than once but under ten times. The chain has TRBV29-1 and TRBJ2-5; D is possibly TRBD2 (6 bases). This CDR3 spans 13 amino acids. Deletions cut 6 bases from V and 4 bases from J, with 15 bases between. CDR1 and CDR2 from the germline V gene are SQVTM and ANQGSEA. The CDR3 region has the DNA TGCAGCGTCGGCCGGGGGTCTAGAGAGACCCAGTACTTC. Protein: CSVGRGSRETQYF.

This clonotype was counted between two and nine times. This sequence joins TRBV5-4 and TRBJ2-3; D remains unclear. This CDR3 has 15 residues. Looked up from germline, CDR1 is SGHNT and CDR2 is YYREEE (reference sequence). Trimming stripped 4 bases from V and 0 bases from J, with 12 bases between. The CDR3 region is CASSPGAVSTDTQYF. CDR3 nucleotides: TGTGCCAGCAGCCCGGGCGCAGTGAGCACAGATACGCAGTATTTT.

This chain joins TRBV12-3 or TRBV12-4 and TRBJ2-5, with D possibly being TRBD1 or TRBD2 (6 bases each). This CDR3 contains 14 residues. The V gene lost 2 bases and the J gene lost 5 bases, with 12 bases spanning the gap. The chain's CDR3 is CASSLTGGDETQYF. CDR3 coding DNA: TGTGCCAGCAGTTTAACCGGGGGCGACGAGACCCAGTACTTC.

This clonotype was seen a handful of times. The chain employs TRBV6-5 and TRBJ1-1; tentative D call: TRBD1 (5 bases). The ends were cut back, 2 bases at V and 10 bases at J, with 8 bases in the middle. CDR1 and CDR2 from the germline V gene are MNHEY and SVGAGI. The CDR3 has 11 residues. The CDR3 spells CASSYQGRAFF. Here the CDR3 DNA reads TGTGCCAGCAGTTACCAGGGTAGAGCTTTCTTT.

This clonotype was detected only a few times. CDR3 in DNA: TGCGCCAGCAGCCATACCGCTAACAAGGACAGAAATTCACCCCTCCACTTT. Its protein product is CASSHTANKDRNSPLHF. The chain is built from TRBV4-1 and TRBJ1-6; the D gene is possibly TRBD1 (6 bases). V was trimmed by 3 bases and J by 7 bases, leaving 19 bases between them. The V gene's germline CDR1 is MGHRA and CDR2 YSYEKL. CDR3 size: 17 residues.

This clonotype was picked up a small number of times. This sequence joins TRBV20-1 and TRBJ2-7; possibly TRBD1 or TRBD2 for D (6 bases each). V was clipped by 0 bases and J by 3 bases, with 15 bases between them. There are 15 residues in the CDR3. Germline assignment: CDR1 DFQATT and CDR2 SNEGSKA (reference sequence). The CDR3: CSARDPTGTGYEQYF. The DNA of the CDR3 is TGCAGTGCTAGAGACCCTACAGGGACTGGCTACGAGCAGTACTTC.

The chain employs TRBV5-6 and TRBJ2-7, with 7 bases that match TRBD2. The CDR3 contains 14 residues. The J segment lost 0 bases and the V segment lost 3 bases, leaving 3 bases of the junction unmatched. Looked up from germline, CDR1 is SGHDT and CDR2 is YYEEEE. CDR3 nucleotide sequence: TGTGCCAGCAGCTCCTGGGGGGGCTCCTACGAGCAGTACTTC. It is translated as CASSSWGGSYEQYF.

This clonotype was observed a few times. CDR3 in DNA: TGCAGTGCTAGAGACATTAGCGGGAGGCTTGGGGATGAGCAGTTCTTC. This sequence encodes CSARDISGRLGDEQFF. The genes are TRBV20-1 and TRBJ2-1; 10 nucleotides agree with TRBD2. J was trimmed by 8 bases and V by 0 bases; bases with no gene match: 10. The CDR3 extends over 16 amino acids. Germline V gene sequence: CDR1 DFQATT, CDR2 SNEGSKA (reference sequence).

The rearrangement joins TRBV12-3 or TRBV12-4 to TRBJ1-3; no clear D. The V end was cut by 6 bases, the J end by 0 bases, with 12 bases between. This CDR3 is built from 15 residues. Here the CDR3 DNA reads TGTGCCAGCAGAACGTCGGCCCGCTCTGGAAACACCATATATTTT. This gives the protein CASRTSARSGNTIYF.

This clonotype showed up many times. V gene TRBV5-1 combines with J gene TRBJ2-7, with D unclear. V lost 5 bases to trimming and J lost 3 bases, with 9 bases between them. The germline gives CDR1 SGHRS, CDR2 YFSETQ. The CDR3 is 12 residues long. The CDR3 bases are TGCGCCAGCAGACCCGACCACTACGAGCAGTACTTC. This encodes CASRPDHYEQYF.

The chain joins TRBV19 to TRBJ2-4, with D possibly matching TRBD1 (6 bases). V lost 3 bases, J lost 8 bases, and 17 bases lay in between. The CDR3 spans 15 residues. Germline V CDR1 and CDR2: LNHDA, SQIVND (reference sequence). CDR3 sequence: CASSISQGFSDIQYF. The CDR3 DNA reads as TGTGCCAGTAGTATTTCCCAGGGGTTCTCGGACATTCAGTACTTC.

This clonotype was counted between two and nine times. The chain joins TRBV20-1 to TRBJ2-4; D ambiguous. Germline V gene lookup returns CDR1 DFQATT and CDR2 SNEGSKA (reference sequence). The V end was cut by 0 bases, the J end by 0 bases, with 12 bases between. This CDR3 contains 16 residues. The chain's CDR3 is CSARERPPEAKNIQYF. CDR3 coding DNA: TGCAGTGCTAGAGAACGACCGCCCGAAGCCAAAAACATTCAGTACTTC.